The 22 T cell receptor beta chains in this list originate from one sample, sequenced in a study of beta chain features in type 1 diabetes. Expressed TCRB transcripts were sequenced because the entire RNA isolate underwent reverse transcription. Repertoires were generated with immunoSEQ multiplex PCR, while TCRdb's copy carries only in-frame clones and drops some. The sample has about 740,000 clones; around an eighth are singletons. Their cognate antigens are unknown. Study-level results: Significant though moderate, a shortening of TCRB CDR3s appeared in all four CD4+ subsets of Type 1 diabetes patients.

Material for sequencing was naive CD4+ T cells from blood. These receptors originate from a man between 18 and 35 years old with type 1 diabetes.

Remarks on this clone: Because it lacks the conserved phenylalanine or tryptophan at the end, this CDR3 is likely a read error. The limits of the CDR3 on the DNA are not certain, so only TCRdb's listed CDR3 is given. The rearrangement uses TRBV29-1 and TRBJ1-1; TRBD1 is taken as the D call from the table, unchecked against the DNA. Per the germline V gene, CDR1 is SQVTM and CDR2 is ANQGSEA. The CDR3 sequence runs 13 residues, both termini included. CDR3: CSVANTGGLVIRL.

This clone was picked up a small number of times. This rearrangement joins TRBV4-2 to TRBJ2-5; TRBD1 agrees at 8 bases. The J call may be faulty, since TRBJ2-7 better matches the DNA end. Looked up from germline, CDR1 is LGHNA and CDR2 is YNFKEQ. This CDR3 is built from 15 residues. The CDR3: CASSQSGTGAYEQYF. DNA for the CDR3: TGTGCCAGCAGCCAGTCCGGGACAGGAGCCTACGAGCAGTACTTC.

V and J are TRBV7-9 and TRBJ2-1, with D possibly TRBD1 on 5 matching bases. The CDR3 has 15 amino acids. Germline V gene lookup returns CDR1 SEHNR and CDR2 FQNEAQ (reference sequence). V was shortened by 2 bases and J by 1 base, with 9 bases between the two germline ends. The CDR3 DNA is TGTGCCAGCAGCTTAAAGGGGCTGTCCTACAATGAGCAGTTCTTC. Translating gives CASSLKGLSYNEQFF.

This chain connects TRBV4-1 to TRBJ1-5, with 9 bases that match TRBD1. Germline CDR1 is MGHRA and CDR2 is YSYEKL. The trim removed 4 bases at V and 7 bases at J, leaving 11 bases unmatched. CDR3 length: 16 amino acids. CDR3 amino acids: CASSPLPPGTGQPQHF. The CDR3 DNA sequence: TGCGCCAGCAGCCCACTCCCCCCCGGGACAGGGCAGCCCCAGCATTTT.

This clone was detected only a few times. V and J are TRBV9 and TRBJ2-3, with 8 bases matching TRBD2. V lost 0 bases, J lost 3 bases, and 3 bases stayed unmatched. The CDR3 runs 15 residues. Germline assignment: CDR1 SGDLS and CDR2 YYNGEE. CDR3 coding DNA: TGTGCCAGCAGCGTAGAGAGCGGGGGAACAGATACGCAGTATTTT. Its protein product is CASSVESGGTDTQYF.

The rearrangement uses TRBV30 and TRBJ2-5; D is undetermined. Trimming pared 3 bases from V and 1 base from J, leaving 9 bases between. Germline V gives CDR1 GTSNPN, CDR2 SVGIG (reference sequence). The CDR3 runs 13 residues. The CDR3 region is CAWRWLGQETQYF. CDR3 in DNA: TGTGCCTGGAGGTGGTTGGGCCAAGAGACCCAGTACTTC.

The sample holds a few counts of this clone. The chain employs TRBV6-4 and TRBJ1-2; D might be TRBD1 (5 bases). The germline gives CDR1 MRHNA, CDR2 SNTAGT. CDR3 length: 14 amino acids. V was cut by 4 bases and J by 4 bases, with 13 bases left in between. CDR3 region: CASSGQLGSYGYTF. For the CDR3, the DNA is TGTGCCAGCAGTGGACAGCTTGGCAGCTATGGCTACACCTTC.

This clone was recorded a few times. The chain has TRBV7-9 and TRBJ1-1, with D maybe TRBD1 (5 bases). The CDR3 length is 14 residues. Germline V gives CDR1 SEHNR, CDR2 FQNEAQ (reference sequence). V gave up 6 bases and J gave up 4 bases, with 15 bases separating them. The chain's CDR3 is CASSWDLQGTEAFF. The CDR3 region has the DNA TGTGCCAGCAGTTGGGACTTGCAGGGCACTGAAGCTTTCTTT.

Worth noting for this clone: Its ends do not fully match the called genes, so a read error is possible. The chain carries TRBV4-1 and TRBJ1-6; 8 nucleotides match TRBD1. The CDR3 spans 15 residues. Germline CDR1 MGHRA, CDR2 YSYEKL. Here the CDR3 reads CASSQRTGPDSPLHF. CDR3 nucleotides: TGTGCCAGCAGCCAGCGGACAGGGCCGGATTCACCCCTCCACTTT.

This clone was found a few times. The gene calls are TRBV30 and TRBJ2-3, with no clear D. Germline CDR1 is GTSNPN and CDR2 is SVGIG (reference sequence). This CDR3 comprises 12 residues. Trimming stripped 3 bases from V and 8 bases from J, with 12 bases between. The CDR3 loop is CAWRVPGGTQYF. The CDR3 nucleotides are TGTGCCTGGAGGGTTCCGGGTGGTACGCAGTATTTT.

This clone has just a few counts. This chain connects TRBV2 to TRBJ1-5, with D tentatively TRBD1 (5 bases). The CDR3 is made up of 14 amino acids. Germline values: CDR1 SNHLY, CDR2 FYNNEI. Deletions cut 5 bases from V and 0 bases from J, with 8 bases between. The CDR3 protein is CASSSTDSNQPQHF. DNA of the CDR3: TGTGCCAGCAGTTCGACAGATAGCAATCAGCCCCAGCATTTT.

For the CDR3, the DNA is TGTGCCAGCAGCGTAGATTTGGCGAACACTGAAGCTTTCTTT. It codes for CASSVDLANTEAFF. The chain recombines TRBV9 with TRBJ1-1; D gene unclear. CDR3 length: 14 residues. V lost 0 bases to trimming and J lost 1 base, with 7 bases between them. The germline CDR1 and CDR2 sequences are SGDLS and YYNGEE.

The V call is TRBV4-1, the J call TRBJ1-1; tentative D call: TRBD1 (5 bases). Trimming removed 3 bases at V and 5 bases at J, with 19 bases between. The germline CDR1 and CDR2 sequences are MGHRA and YSYEKL. CDR3 length equals 16 residues. DNA for the CDR3: TGCGCCAGCAGCCAGGCCTTGCGGGGCGGATCAACTGAAGCTTTCTTT. Protein product: CASSQALRGGSTEAFF.

In its sample, this clone was seen a few times. The V and J genes are TRBV7-8 and TRBJ2-3, with D hard to call. This CDR3 region has 12 residues. The V gene lost 4 bases and the J gene lost 3 bases, with 5 bases spanning the gap. Looked up from germline, CDR1 is SGHVS and CDR2 is FQNEAQ. The CDR3 DNA reads TGTGCCAGCAGCTCTTCGACAGATACGCAGTATTTT. It yields the protein CASSSSTDTQYF.

The CDR3 DNA follows: TGTGCCAGCAGTTTATCGCAGCTTAACTATGGCTACACCTTC. Translating it yields CASSLSQLNYGYTF. This sequence joins TRBV28 and TRBJ1-2; D gene ambiguous. The germline V gene encodes CDR1 MDHEN and CDR2 SYDVKM. V was trimmed by 1 base and J by 1 base, leaving 7 bases between them. The CDR3 is made up of 14 amino acids.

In its sample, this clone was seen a few times. Other DNA variants within this sample encode the same CDR3. The J gene is TRBJ1-6, the V gene TRBV6-6; D gene unclear. Trimming stripped 2 bases from V and 10 bases from J, with 6 bases between. The CDR3 length is 12 residues. Germline V lookup: CDR1 MNHNY, CDR2 SVGAGI (reference sequence). The CDR3 region has the DNA TGTGCCAGCAGTTACAGCAAATCACCCCTCCACTTT. Residues: CASSYSKSPLHF.

The chain uses TRBV28 and TRBJ2-7, with TRBD1 matching 7 bases. Germline CDR1 reads MDHEN; CDR2 reads SYDVKM. The CDR3 runs to 16 residues. V lost 1 base and J lost 4; bases outside the gene matches: 10. The CDR3 region is CASSLSTGALWYEQYF. In DNA, the CDR3 is TGTGCCAGCAGTTTATCAACAGGGGCCCTTTGGTACGAGCAGTACTTC.

This chain joins TRBV9 and TRBJ2-5; D is undetermined. Trimming took off 3 bases at V and 4 bases at J, with 13 bases between the two ends. Germline-derived CDR1 and CDR2 are SGDLS and YYNGEE. This CDR3 is built from 14 residues. Written as DNA, the CDR3 is TGTGCCAGCAGCGCCCTCCCCCTTGCAGAGACCCAGTACTTC. Protein product: CASSALPLAETQYF.

This clone has a handful of counts. V is TRBV30 and J is TRBJ1-1; D might be TRBD1 (6 bases). CDR1 and CDR2 (germline): GTSNPN, SVGIG (reference sequence). V dropped 8 bases and J dropped 0 bases, with 16 bases sitting between them. CDR3 length: 14 amino acids. The CDR3 loop is CARTPPGVNTEAFF. CDR3 DNA: TGTGCCCGCACCCCGCCAGGGGTGAACACTGAAGCTTTCTTT.

J is TRBJ1-6 and V is TRBV15, with no clear D. V shed 7 bases and J shed 5 bases, with 12 bases lying between them. The germline CDR1 and CDR2 sequences are LNHNV and YYDKDF (reference sequence). This CDR3 is 14 amino acids long. CDR3 nucleotides: TGTGCCACCACCTCGGGCAGCCATAATTCACCCCTCCACTTT. Translating gives CATTSGSHNSPLHF.

The V and J genes are TRBV18 and TRBJ1-6; D remains unclear. This CDR3 is 14 amino acids long. V was pared by 1 base and J by 7 bases, with 8 bases between. Per germline, CDR1 KGHSH and CDR2 LQKENI. This CDR3 reads CASSPQTGNSPLHF. CDR3 coding DNA: TGTGCCAGCTCACCACAAACGGGAAATTCACCCCTCCACTTT.

This clone came up a few times. J is TRBJ2-7 and V is TRBV6-1; D is possibly TRBD2 (5 bases). Trimming took 8 bases from V and 5 from J, leaving 10 bases between them. Germline CDR1 and CDR2: MNHNS and SASEGT. The CDR3 consists of 11 residues. CDR3 coding DNA: TGTGCCAGCTCCACGCGGGACGAGCAGTACTTC. Translated: CASSTRDEQYF.